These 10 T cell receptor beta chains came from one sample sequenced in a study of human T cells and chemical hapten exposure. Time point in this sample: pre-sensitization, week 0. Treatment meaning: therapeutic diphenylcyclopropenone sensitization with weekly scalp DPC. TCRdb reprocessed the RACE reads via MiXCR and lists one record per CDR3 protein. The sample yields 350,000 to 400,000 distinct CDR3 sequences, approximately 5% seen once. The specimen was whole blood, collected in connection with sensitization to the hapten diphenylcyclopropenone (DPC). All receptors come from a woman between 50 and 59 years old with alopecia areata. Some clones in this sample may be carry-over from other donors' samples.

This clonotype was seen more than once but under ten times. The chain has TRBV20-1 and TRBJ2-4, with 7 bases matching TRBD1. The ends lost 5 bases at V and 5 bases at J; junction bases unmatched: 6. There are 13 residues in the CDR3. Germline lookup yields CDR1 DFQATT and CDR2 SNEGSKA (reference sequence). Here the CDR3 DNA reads TGCAGTGCTTTTGGTGACAGGGAAAACATTCAGTACTTC. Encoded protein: CSAFGDRENIQYF.

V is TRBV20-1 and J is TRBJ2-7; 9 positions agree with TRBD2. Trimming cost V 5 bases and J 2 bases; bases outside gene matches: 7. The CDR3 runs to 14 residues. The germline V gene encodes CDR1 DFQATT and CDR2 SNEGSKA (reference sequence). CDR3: CSARIGTSPYEQYF. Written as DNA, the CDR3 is TGCAGTGCTCGGATCGGGACTAGCCCCTACGAGCAGTACTTC.

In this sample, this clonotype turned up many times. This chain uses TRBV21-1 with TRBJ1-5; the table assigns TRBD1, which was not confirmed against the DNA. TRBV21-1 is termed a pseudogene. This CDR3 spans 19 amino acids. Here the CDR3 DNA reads TGTGCCAGCAGCAAAGAACCTGTAGGCGGCAGGGGAAGCAATCAGCCCCAGCATTTT. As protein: CASSKEPVGGRGSNQPQHF.

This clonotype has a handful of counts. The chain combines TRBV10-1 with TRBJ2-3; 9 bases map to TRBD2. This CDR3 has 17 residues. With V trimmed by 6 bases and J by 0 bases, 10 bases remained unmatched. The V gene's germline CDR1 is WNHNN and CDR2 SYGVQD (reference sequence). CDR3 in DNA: TGCGCCAGCAGCGCCTCGACTAGCGGACTTAGCACAGATACGCAGTATTTT. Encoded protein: CASSASTSGLSTDTQYF.

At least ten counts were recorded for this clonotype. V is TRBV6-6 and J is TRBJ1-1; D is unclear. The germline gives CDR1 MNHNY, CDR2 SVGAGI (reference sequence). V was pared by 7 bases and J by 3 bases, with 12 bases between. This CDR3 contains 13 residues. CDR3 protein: CASILGAYTEAFF. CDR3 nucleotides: TGTGCCAGCATCCTGGGAGCCTACACTGAAGCTTTCTTT.

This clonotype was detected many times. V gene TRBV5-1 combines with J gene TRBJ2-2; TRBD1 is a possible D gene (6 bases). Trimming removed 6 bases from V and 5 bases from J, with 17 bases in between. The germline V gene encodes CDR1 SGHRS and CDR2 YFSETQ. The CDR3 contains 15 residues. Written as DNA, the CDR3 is TGCGCCAGCATCCAGGGACACTTGAATACCGGGGAGCTGTTTTTT. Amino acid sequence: CASIQGHLNTGELFF.

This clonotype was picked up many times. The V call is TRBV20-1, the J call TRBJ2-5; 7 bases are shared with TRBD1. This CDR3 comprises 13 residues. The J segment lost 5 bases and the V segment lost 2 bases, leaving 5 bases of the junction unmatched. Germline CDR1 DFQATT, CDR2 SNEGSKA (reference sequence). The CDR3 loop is CSARLTGLETQYF. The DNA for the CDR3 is TGCAGTGCTAGACTGACAGGGTTGGAGACCCAGTACTTC.

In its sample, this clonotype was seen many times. The CDR3 DNA is TGTGCCAGCAGGGGGGTCGGAGAGCAGTACTTC. It is translated as CASRGVGEQYF. This chain joins TRBV6-5 and TRBJ2-7; D could derive from TRBD1 or TRBD2 (5 bases each). V lost 6 bases and J lost 7, with 10 bases in between. The CDR3 contains 11 residues. Looked up from germline, CDR1 is MNHEY and CDR2 is SVGAGI.

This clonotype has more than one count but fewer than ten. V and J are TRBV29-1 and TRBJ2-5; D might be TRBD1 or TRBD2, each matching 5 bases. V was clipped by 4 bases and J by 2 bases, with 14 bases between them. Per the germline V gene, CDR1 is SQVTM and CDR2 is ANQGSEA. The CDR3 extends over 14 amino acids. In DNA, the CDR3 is TGCAGCGTTGCAACAGGAGGAAGTCAAGAGACCCAGTACTTC. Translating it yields CSVATGGSQETQYF.

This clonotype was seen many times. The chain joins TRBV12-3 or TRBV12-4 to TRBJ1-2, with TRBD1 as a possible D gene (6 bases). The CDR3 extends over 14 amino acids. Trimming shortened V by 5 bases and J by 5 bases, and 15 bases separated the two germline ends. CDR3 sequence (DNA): TGTGCCAGCAGTGGCACCGGACAGCCTTATGGCTACACCTTC. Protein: CASSGTGQPYGYTF.